These T cell receptor beta chains were read from a single sample in a study of blood T cell repertoires in COVID-19. Profiled with immunoSEQ multiplex PCR; TCRdb holds only in-frame clones, not every one. The sample carries 110,000 or so clones, approximately 80% recorded once. The sequenced material came from peripheral blood. These receptors all come from a human donor in a cohort sampled during active COVID-19. CDR3s include the opening cysteine and the closing phenylalanine or tryptophan. The order of the fields is CDR3 DNA, CDR3 protein, D gene, clone size, CDR3 length, J gene, V gene. A D gene is named only where the DNA matches it firmly. The size of a clone is reported for some rows only, either as once, few or many, or as a class for expanded clones.

CDR3nt: TGTGCCAGCAGTTTTAGGGGGAATCAGCCCCAGCATTTT; CDR3aa: CASSFRGNQPQHF; d_gene: .; abundance: .; len: 13; j_gene: TRBJ1-5; v_gene: TRBV27
CDR3nt: TGTGCCAGCAGCCCACAGACAGGGGCCAATCAGCCCCAGCATTTT; CDR3aa: CASSPQTGANQPQHF; d_gene: TRBD1; abundance: .; len: 15; j_gene: TRBJ1-5; v_gene: TRBV7-6
CDR3nt: TGTGCCAGCAGCTTCTGGAGGGGGACAGGGGACTATGGCTACACCTTC; CDR3aa: CASSFWRGTGDYGYTF; d_gene: TRBD1; abundance: .; len: 16; j_gene: TRBJ1-2; v_gene: TRBV5-6
CDR3nt: TGTGCCAGCAGCCTACAGGGGCGGTATGGCTACACCTTC; CDR3aa: CASSLQGRYGYTF; d_gene: TRBD1; abundance: .; len: 13; j_gene: TRBJ1-2; v_gene: TRBV6-5
CDR3nt: TGTGCCAGCAGGACGGGGGTAACGGGCGAAAAACTGTTTTTT; CDR3aa: CASRTGVTGEKLFF; d_gene: .; abundance: .; len: 14; j_gene: TRBJ1-4; v_gene: TRBV6-5
CDR3nt: TGTGCCAGCAGGGCGGGACCCGGACACGAGCAGTACTTC; CDR3aa: CASRAGPGHEQYF; d_gene: .; abundance: .; len: 13; j_gene: TRBJ2-7; v_gene: TRBV28
CDR3nt: TGTGCCAGCAGCAGCGCCCCCTATGGCTACACCTTC; CDR3aa: CASSSAPYGYTF; d_gene: .; abundance: .; len: 12; j_gene: TRBJ1-2; v_gene: TRBV7-8
CDR3nt: TGTGCCAGCAGCTCGTATCACGAGCAGTACTTC; CDR3aa: CASSSYHEQYF; d_gene: .; abundance: few; len: 11; j_gene: TRBJ2-7; v_gene: TRBV6-5
CDR3nt: TGTGCCAGTTCCCCCGGGGACAGTAACTATGGCTACACCTTC; CDR3aa: CASSPGDSNYGYTF; d_gene: TRBD1; abundance: .; len: 14; j_gene: TRBJ1-2; v_gene: TRBV19
CDR3nt: TGCGCCAGCAGCCAAGAGCATCGGAGGAACTACGAGCAGTACTTC; CDR3aa: CASSQEHRRNYEQYF; d_gene: .; abundance: few; len: 15; j_gene: TRBJ2-7; v_gene: TRBV4-1
CDR3nt: TGTGCCAGCAGTACCCTGACAGGGGGCCTGAGCGGGATCTCCTACGAGCAGTACTTC; CDR3aa: CASSTLTGGLSGISYEQYF; d_gene: TRBD1; abundance: .; len: 19; j_gene: TRBJ2-7; v_gene: TRBV28
CDR3nt: TGTGCCAGCAGCCCGGTGGACAGGTTCTACGAGCAGTACTTC; CDR3aa: CASSPVDRFYEQYF; d_gene: TRBD1; abundance: .; len: 14; j_gene: TRBJ2-7; v_gene: TRBV11-3
CDR3nt: TGTGCCAGCAGGATGGACAGGTCTACCTACGAGCAGTACTTC; CDR3aa: CASRMDRSTYEQYF; d_gene: TRBD1; abundance: .; len: 14; j_gene: TRBJ2-7; v_gene: TRBV28
CDR3nt: TGTGCCAGCAGCGTATTGAGCGGGGGGCGGACAGATACGCAGTATTTT; CDR3aa: CASSVLSGGRTDTQYF; d_gene: TRBD2; abundance: .; len: 16; j_gene: TRBJ2-3; v_gene: TRBV9
CDR3nt: TGTGCCAGCAGCGCAACAGGGGGCGGCCCCTACGAGCAGTACTTC; CDR3aa: CASSATGGGPYEQYF; d_gene: TRBD1; abundance: .; len: 15; j_gene: TRBJ2-7; v_gene: TRBV7-6
CDR3nt: TGTGCCAGCAGCTTAGGGGTAGCGTCGACCTACGAGCAGTACTTC; CDR3aa: CASSLGVASTYEQYF; d_gene: .; abundance: .; len: 15; j_gene: TRBJ2-7; v_gene: TRBV7-9
CDR3nt: TGTGCCAGCAGTGAAATTCGGGGTTCTGGGGCCAACGTCCTGACTTTC; CDR3aa: CASSEIRGSGANVLTF; d_gene: .; abundance: once; len: 16; j_gene: TRBJ2-6; v_gene: TRBV6-1
CDR3nt: TGTGCCAGCAGCGGGACTAGCGGGGAGCAGTACTTC; CDR3aa: CASSGTSGEQYF; d_gene: TRBD2; abundance: .; len: 12; j_gene: TRBJ2-7; v_gene: TRBV11-1
CDR3nt: TGCGCCAGCAGCTTGGTGGACAGCTACGAGCAGTACTTC; CDR3aa: CASSLVDSYEQYF; d_gene: .; abundance: few; len: 13; j_gene: TRBJ2-7; v_gene: TRBV5-1
CDR3nt: TGCGCCAGCAGCCCCGACAGGGCCCGGGAGCAGTACTTC; CDR3aa: CASSPDRAREQYF; d_gene: TRBD1; abundance: once; len: 13; j_gene: TRBJ2-7; v_gene: TRBV5-1
CDR3nt: TGTGCCAGCAGCCAAGGGTGGGGGGGCACGAACACTGAAGCTTTCTTT; CDR3aa: CASSQGWGGTNTEAFF; d_gene: .; abundance: .; len: 16; j_gene: TRBJ1-1; v_gene: TRBV3-1/TRBV3-2
CDR3nt: TGCGCCAGCAGCTTGGGGGGGCCAGGGGAGACCCAGTACTTC; CDR3aa: CASSLGGPGETQYF; d_gene: .; abundance: .; len: 14; j_gene: TRBJ2-5; v_gene: TRBV5-1
CDR3nt: TGCAGCGTTGGGACGGGCGGGAATCAGCCCCAGCATTTT; CDR3aa: CSVGTGGNQPQHF; d_gene: .; abundance: .; len: 13; j_gene: TRBJ1-5; v_gene: TRBV29-1
CDR3nt: TGCGCCAGCAGCCAAACCAGGGACAGGGGGCTCTACGAGCAGTACTTC; CDR3aa: CASSQTRDRGLYEQYF; d_gene: TRBD1; abundance: .; len: 16; j_gene: TRBJ2-7; v_gene: TRBV4-1
CDR3nt: TGTGCCAGCAGCTTCCGGACTAACACTGAAGCTTTCTTT; CDR3aa: CASSFRTNTEAFF; d_gene: .; abundance: .; len: 13; j_gene: TRBJ1-1; v_gene: TRBV7-6
CDR3nt: TGTGCCAGCAGCTCTCGGGGGGGATCCTACGAGCAGTACTTC; CDR3aa: CASSSRGGSYEQYF; d_gene: TRBD2; abundance: .; len: 14; j_gene: TRBJ2-7; v_gene: TRBV7-8
CDR3nt: TGCGCCAGCACCACTCTAGGAGGGGCCAACTACGAGCAGTACTTC; CDR3aa: CASTTLGGANYEQYF; d_gene: .; abundance: medium-sized; len: 15; j_gene: TRBJ2-7; v_gene: TRBV10-2
CDR3nt: TGTGCCAGCACCCTAAAACAGGGGGTTCATGAAGCTTTCTTT; CDR3aa: CASTLKQGVHEAFF; d_gene: TRBD1; abundance: .; len: 14; j_gene: TRBJ1-1; v_gene: TRBV2
CDR3nt: TGTGCCAGCAGTCTTATGAACACTGAAGCTTTCTTT; CDR3aa: CASSLMNTEAFF; d_gene: .; abundance: once; len: 12; j_gene: TRBJ1-1; v_gene: TRBV6-5
CDR3nt: TGCAGCGTGGTAGGAGGGGTGTCCTACGAGCAGTACTTC; CDR3aa: CSVVGGVSYEQYF; d_gene: .; abundance: .; len: 13; j_gene: TRBJ2-7; v_gene: TRBV29-1